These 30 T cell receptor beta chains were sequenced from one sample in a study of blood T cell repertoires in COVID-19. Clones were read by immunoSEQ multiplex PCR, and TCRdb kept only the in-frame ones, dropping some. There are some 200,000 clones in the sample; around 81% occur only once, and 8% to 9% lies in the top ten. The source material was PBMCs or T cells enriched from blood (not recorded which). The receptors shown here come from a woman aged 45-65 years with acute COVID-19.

The CDR3 sequence: CASSLVKGRTEAFF. In nucleotides, the CDR3 is TGTGCCAGCAGTTTAGTGAAGGGGAGGACTGAAGCTTTCTTT. The gene calls are TRBV28 and TRBJ1-1, with a weak D call TRBD1 (5 bases). Germline values: CDR1 MDHEN, CDR2 SYDVKM. The CDR3 totals 14 residues. Trimming stripped 2 bases from V and 5 bases from J, with 12 bases between.

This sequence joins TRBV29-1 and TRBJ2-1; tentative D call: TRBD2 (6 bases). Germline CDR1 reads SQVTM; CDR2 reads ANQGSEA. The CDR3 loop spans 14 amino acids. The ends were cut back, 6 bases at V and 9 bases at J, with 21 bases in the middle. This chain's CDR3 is CSVDQGLTSGEQFF. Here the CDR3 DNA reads TGCAGCGTAGATCAGGGACTTACCAGTGGTGAGCAGTTCTTC.

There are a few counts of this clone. In nucleotides, the CDR3 is TGTGCCAGCAGCCCGGACAGCTACTATGGCTACACCTTC. Translation: CASSPDSYYGYTF. The chain is built from TRBV28 and TRBJ1-2; tentatively, D is TRBD1 (6 bases). CDR3 length: 13 amino acids. Germline-derived CDR1 and CDR2 are MDHEN and SYDVKM. The ends were cut back, 6 bases at V and 3 bases at J, with 11 bases in the middle.

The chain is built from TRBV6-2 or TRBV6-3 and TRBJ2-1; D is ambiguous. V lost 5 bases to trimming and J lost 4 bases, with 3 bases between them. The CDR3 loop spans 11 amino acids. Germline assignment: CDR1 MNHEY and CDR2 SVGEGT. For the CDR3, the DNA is TGTGCCAGCAGTCAGTACAATGAGCAGTTCTTC. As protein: CASSQYNEQFF.

The CDR3 loop reads CASTEGQGTYGYTF. The CDR3 DNA follows: TGTGCCAGCACGGAAGGACAGGGTACCTATGGCTACACCTTC. This chain connects TRBV28 to TRBJ1-2, with 8 positions matching TRBD1. The CDR3 contains 14 residues. Losses at the gene ends were 7 bases for V and 4 bases for J; bases not matched to a gene: 8. Germline assignment: CDR1 MDHEN and CDR2 SYDVKM.

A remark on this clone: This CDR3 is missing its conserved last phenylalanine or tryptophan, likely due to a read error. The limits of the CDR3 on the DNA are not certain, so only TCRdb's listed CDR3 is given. CDR3 sequence reads: CASSPSGQAPQV. This chain uses TRBV18 with TRBJ1-2; the table's D call TRBD1 went unverified against the DNA. Germline-derived CDR1 and CDR2 are KGHSH and LQKENI. A total of 12 residues make up the CDR3, ends included.

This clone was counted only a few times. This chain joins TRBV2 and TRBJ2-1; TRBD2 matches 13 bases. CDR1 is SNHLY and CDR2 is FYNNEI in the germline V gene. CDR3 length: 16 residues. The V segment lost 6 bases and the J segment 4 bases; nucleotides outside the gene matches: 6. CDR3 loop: CASSWTSGGLYNEQFF. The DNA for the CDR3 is TGTGCCAGCAGCTGGACTAGCGGGGGCTTATACAATGAGCAGTTCTTC. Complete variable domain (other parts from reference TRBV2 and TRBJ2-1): EPEVTQTPSHQVTQMGQEVILRCVPISNHLYFYWYRQILGQKVEFLVSFYNNEISEKSEIFDDQFSVERPDGSNFTLKIRSTKLEDSAMYFCASSWTSGGLYNEQFFGPGTRLTVL.

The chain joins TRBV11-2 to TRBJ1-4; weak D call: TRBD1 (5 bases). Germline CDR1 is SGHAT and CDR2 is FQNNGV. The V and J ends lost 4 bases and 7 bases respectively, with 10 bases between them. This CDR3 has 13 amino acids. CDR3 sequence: CASSSQVTEKLFF. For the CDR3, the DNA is TGTGCCAGCAGCTCACAGGTTACTGAAAAACTGTTTTTT.

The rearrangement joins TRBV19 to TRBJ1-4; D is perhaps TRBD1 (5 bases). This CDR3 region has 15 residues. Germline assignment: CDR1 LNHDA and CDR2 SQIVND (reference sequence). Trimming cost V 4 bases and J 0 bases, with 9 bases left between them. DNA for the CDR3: TGTGCCAGTAGTACAGGGTTCGCAACTAATGAAAAACTGTTTTTT. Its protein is CASSTGFATNEKLFF.

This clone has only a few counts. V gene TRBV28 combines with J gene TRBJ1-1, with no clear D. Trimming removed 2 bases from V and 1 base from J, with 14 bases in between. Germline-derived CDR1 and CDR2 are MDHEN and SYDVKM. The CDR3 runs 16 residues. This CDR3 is CASSLGTTSSNTEAFF. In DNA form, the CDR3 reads TGTGCCAGCAGTTTAGGAACGACAAGCTCGAACACTGAAGCTTTCTTT. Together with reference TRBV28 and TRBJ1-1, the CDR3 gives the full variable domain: DVKVTQSSRYLVKRTGEKVFLECVQDMDHENMFWYRQDPGLGLRLIYFSYDVKMKEKGDIPEGYSVSREKKERFSLILESASTNQTSMYLCASSLGTTSSNTEAFFGQGTRLTVV.

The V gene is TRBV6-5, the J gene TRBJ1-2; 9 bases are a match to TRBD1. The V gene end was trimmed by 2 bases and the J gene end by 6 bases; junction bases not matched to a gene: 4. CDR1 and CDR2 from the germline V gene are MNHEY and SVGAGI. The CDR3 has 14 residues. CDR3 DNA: TGTGCCAGCAGTTACGGGACAGGGAAGGATGGCTACACCTTC. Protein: CASSYGTGKDGYTF.

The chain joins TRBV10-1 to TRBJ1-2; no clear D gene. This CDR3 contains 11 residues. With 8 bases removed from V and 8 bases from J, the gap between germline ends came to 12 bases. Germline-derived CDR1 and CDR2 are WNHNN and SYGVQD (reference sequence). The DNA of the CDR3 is TGCGCCAGCCCAGCCCGCGGCGGCTACACCTTC. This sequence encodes CASPARGGYTF.

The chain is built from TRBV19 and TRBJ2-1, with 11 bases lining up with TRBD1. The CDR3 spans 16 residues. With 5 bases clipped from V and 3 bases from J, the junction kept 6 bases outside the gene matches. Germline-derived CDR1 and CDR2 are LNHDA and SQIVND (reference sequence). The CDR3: CASSPRTGGVYNEQFF. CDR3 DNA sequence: TGTGCCAGTAGTCCACGGACAGGGGGCGTCTACAATGAGCAGTTCTTC.

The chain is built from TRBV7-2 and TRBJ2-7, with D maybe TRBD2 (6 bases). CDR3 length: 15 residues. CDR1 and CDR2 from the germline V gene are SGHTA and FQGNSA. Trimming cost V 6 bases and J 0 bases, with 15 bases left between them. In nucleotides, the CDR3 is TGTGCCAGCAGGAACCCGGGGGAGAGCTCCTACGAGCAGTACTTC. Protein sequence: CASRNPGESSYEQYF.

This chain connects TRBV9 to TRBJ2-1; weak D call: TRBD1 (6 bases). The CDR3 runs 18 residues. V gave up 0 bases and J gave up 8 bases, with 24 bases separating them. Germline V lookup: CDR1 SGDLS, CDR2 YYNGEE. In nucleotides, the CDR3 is TGTGCCAGCAGCGTAGGAGAAGGGTGGACAGTGGGGTCGGATGAGCAGTTCTTC. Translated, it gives CASSVGEGWTVGSDEQFF. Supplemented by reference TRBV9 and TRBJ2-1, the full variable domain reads DSGVTQTPKHLITATGQRVTLRCSPRSGDLSVYWYQQSLDQGLQFLIQYYNGEERAKGNILERFSAQQFPDLHSELNLSSLELGDSALYFCASSVGEGWTVGSDEQFFGPGTRLTVL.

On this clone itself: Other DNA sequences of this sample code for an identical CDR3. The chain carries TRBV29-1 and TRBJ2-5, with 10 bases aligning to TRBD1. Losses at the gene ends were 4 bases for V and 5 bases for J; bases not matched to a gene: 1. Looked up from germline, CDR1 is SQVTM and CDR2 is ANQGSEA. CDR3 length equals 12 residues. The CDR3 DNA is TGCAGCGTTGCGGGACAGGGGGAGACCCAGTACTTC. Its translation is CSVAGQGETQYF.

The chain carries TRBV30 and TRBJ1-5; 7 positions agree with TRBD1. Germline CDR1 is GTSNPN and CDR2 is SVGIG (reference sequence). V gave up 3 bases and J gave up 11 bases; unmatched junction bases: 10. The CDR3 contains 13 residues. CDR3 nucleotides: TGTGCCTGGAGAAGAGCAGGGGGAGGCGCCCAGCATTTT. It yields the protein CAWRRAGGGAQHF. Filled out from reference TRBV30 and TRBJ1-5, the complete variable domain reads SQTIHQWPATLVQPVGSPLSLECTVEGTSNPNLYWYRQAAGRGLQLLFYSVGIGQISSEVPQNLSASRPQDRQFILSSKKLLLSDSGFYLCAWRRAGGGAQHFGDGTRLSIL.

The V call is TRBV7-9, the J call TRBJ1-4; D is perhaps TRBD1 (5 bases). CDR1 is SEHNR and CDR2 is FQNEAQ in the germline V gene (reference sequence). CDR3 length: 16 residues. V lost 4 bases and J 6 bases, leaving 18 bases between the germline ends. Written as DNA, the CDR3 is TGTGCCAGCAGCTATTCCCTGGGGCAAGAAGATGAAAAACTGTTTTTT. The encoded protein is CASSYSLGQEDEKLFF.

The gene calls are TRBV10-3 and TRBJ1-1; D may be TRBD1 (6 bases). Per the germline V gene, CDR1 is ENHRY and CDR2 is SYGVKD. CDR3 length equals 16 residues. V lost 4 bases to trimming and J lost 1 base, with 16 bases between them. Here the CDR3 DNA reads TGTGCCATCAGTGCACGCCCGGGACACACGAACACTGAAGCTTTCTTT. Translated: CAISARPGHTNTEAFF.

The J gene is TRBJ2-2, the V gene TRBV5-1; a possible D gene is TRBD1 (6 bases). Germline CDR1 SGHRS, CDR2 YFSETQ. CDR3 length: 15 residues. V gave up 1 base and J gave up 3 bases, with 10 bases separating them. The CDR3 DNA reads TGCGCCAGCAGCTTGTGGGGGCCGGACACCGGGGAGCTGTTTTTT. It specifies CASSLWGPDTGELFF.

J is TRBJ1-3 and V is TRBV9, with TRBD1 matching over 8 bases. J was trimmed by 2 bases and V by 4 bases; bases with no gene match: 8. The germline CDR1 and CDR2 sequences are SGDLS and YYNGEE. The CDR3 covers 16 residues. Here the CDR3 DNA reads TGTGCCAGCAGCCAGACTCCGACAGGGGCTGGAAACACCATATATTTT. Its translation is CASSQTPTGAGNTIYF.

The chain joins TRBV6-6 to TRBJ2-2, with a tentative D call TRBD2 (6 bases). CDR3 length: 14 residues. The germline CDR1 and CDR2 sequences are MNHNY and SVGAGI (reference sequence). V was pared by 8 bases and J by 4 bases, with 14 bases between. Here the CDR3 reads CASGAQGGTGELFF. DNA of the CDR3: TGTGCCAGCGGGGCCCAGGGAGGCACCGGGGAGCTGTTTTTT.

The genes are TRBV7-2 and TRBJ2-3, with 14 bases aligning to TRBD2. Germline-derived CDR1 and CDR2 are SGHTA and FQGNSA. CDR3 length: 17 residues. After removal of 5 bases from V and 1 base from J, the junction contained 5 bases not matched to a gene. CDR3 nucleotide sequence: TGTGCCAGCAGCCGCAGACTAGCGGGGGGGCGCACAGATACGCAGTATTTT. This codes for CASSRRLAGGRTDTQYF.

The CDR3 nucleotides read TGTGCCAGCAGCTTAGACAGACAGGGGGGTAACGAAAAACTGTTTTTT. Translating gives CASSLDRQGGNEKLFF. V gene TRBV7-2 combines with J gene TRBJ1-4; 9 nucleotides align to TRBD1. V shed 1 base, J shed 8 bases, and the junction held 8 bases outside the gene matches. This CDR3 has 16 residues. The germline V gene has CDR1 SGHTA and CDR2 FQGNSA.

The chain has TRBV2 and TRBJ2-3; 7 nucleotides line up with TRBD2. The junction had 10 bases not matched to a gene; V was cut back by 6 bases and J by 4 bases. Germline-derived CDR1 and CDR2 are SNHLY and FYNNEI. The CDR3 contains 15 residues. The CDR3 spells CASRAGPLNPDTQYF. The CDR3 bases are TGTGCCAGCAGAGCGGGACCGCTAAACCCAGATACGCAGTATTTT.

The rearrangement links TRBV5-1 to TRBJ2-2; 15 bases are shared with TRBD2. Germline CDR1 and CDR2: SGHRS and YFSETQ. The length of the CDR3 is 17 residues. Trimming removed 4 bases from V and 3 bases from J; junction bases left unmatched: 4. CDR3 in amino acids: CASSPGLAGGYTGELFF. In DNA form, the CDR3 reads TGCGCCAGCAGCCCGGGACTAGCGGGAGGTTACACCGGGGAGCTGTTTTTT. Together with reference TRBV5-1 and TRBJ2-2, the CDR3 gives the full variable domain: KAGVTQTPRYLIKTRGQQVTLSCSPISGHRSVSWYQQTPGQGLQFLFEYFSETQRNKGNFPGRFSGRQFSNSRSEMNVSTLELGDSALYLCASSPGLAGGYTGELFFGEGSRLTVL.

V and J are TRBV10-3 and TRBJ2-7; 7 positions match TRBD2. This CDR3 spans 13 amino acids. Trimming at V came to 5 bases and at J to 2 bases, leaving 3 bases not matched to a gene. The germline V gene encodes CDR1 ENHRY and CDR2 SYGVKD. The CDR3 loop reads CAISTGLTYEQYF. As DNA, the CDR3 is TGTGCCATCAGTACGGGACTAACCTACGAGCAGTACTTC.

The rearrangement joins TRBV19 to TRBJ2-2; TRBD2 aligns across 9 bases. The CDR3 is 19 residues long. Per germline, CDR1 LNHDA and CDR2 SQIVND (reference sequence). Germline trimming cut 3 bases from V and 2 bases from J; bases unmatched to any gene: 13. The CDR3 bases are TGTGCCAGTAGTATTCTCGCGACTAGCGGACCACTTAACACCGGGGAGCTGTTTTTT. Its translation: CASSILATSGPLNTGELFF.

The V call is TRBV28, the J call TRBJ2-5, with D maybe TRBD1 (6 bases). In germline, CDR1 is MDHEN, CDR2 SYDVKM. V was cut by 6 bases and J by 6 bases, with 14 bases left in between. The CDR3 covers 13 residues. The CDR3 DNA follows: TGTGCCAGCAGGGAACAGGGTGACAAGACCCAGTACTTC. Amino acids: CASREQGDKTQYF.

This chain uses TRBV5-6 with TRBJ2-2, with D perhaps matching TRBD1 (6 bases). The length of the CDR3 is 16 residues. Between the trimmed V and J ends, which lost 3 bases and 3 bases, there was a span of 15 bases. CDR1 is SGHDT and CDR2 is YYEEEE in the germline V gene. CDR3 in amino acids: CASSSYRAWDTGELFF. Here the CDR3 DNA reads TGTGCCAGCAGCTCCTACAGGGCCTGGGACACCGGGGAGCTGTTTTTT.